The rows below give T cell receptor beta chains drawn from one sample of a study of shared T cell receptors in the human thymus. Clones were read by immunoSEQ multiplex PCR, and TCRdb kept only the in-frame ones, dropping some. The table includes 540,000 or so clones, 70% to 80% detected once. These sequences were also reported in another study, on human thymus T cells.

The material sequenced was thymocytes. These receptor sequences come from a boy in the first two years of life with a congenital heart defect. Both conserved end residues are part of each CDR3. The D gene is left open where the match is weak. The size of a clone is reported for some rows only, either as once, few or many, or as a class for expanded clones.

CDR3nt: TGTGCCAGCAGTTCCCGCCGGAGGGCTAATCAGCCCCAGCATTTT
CDR3aa: CASSSRRRANQPQHF
d_gene: -
v_gene: TRBV28
j_gene: TRBJ1-5
abundance: few

CDR3nt: TGTGCCTCCCGGACTAGCGGGAGGACAGATACGCAGTATTTT
CDR3aa: CASRTSGRTDTQYF
d_gene: TRBD2
v_gene: TRBV30
j_gene: TRBJ2-3
abundance: few

CDR3nt: TGCAGTGCTAGGACTGGCTATGGCTACACCTTC
CDR3aa: CSARTGYGYTF
d_gene: -
v_gene: TRBV20-1
j_gene: TRBJ1-2
abundance: -

CDR3nt: TGTGCCAGCAGTTCCCGGACTAGCGGGATTGGAGGTACAGATACGCAGTATTTT
CDR3aa: CASSSRTSGIGGTDTQYF
d_gene: TRBD2
v_gene: TRBV7-9
j_gene: TRBJ2-3
abundance: once

CDR3nt: TGCGCCAGCAGTGAGTGGGGACAGGGGATGGGCGGCGGCTACACCTTC
CDR3aa: CASSEWGQGMGGGYTF
d_gene: TRBD1
v_gene: TRBV10-2
j_gene: TRBJ1-2
abundance: -

CDR3nt: TGTGCCACGGAATTAGGCAGGGGCCCCTACACCGGGGAGCTGTTTTTT
CDR3aa: CATELGRGPYTGELFF
d_gene: -
v_gene: TRBV28
j_gene: TRBJ2-2
abundance: -

CDR3nt: TGTGCCAGCAGCCCCCATCGGGTACAAGGTCAGCCCCAGCATTTT
CDR3aa: CASSPHRVQGQPQHF
d_gene: -
v_gene: TRBV6-5
j_gene: TRBJ1-5
abundance: -

CDR3nt: TGTGCCAGCAGCTCCTCCCAGGAGGCCTACGAGCAGTACTTC
CDR3aa: CASSSSQEAYEQYF
d_gene: -
v_gene: TRBV27
j_gene: TRBJ2-7
abundance: -

CDR3nt: TGTGCCAGCAGTTTAACCAGGGGGCTAGGGGAGCAGTACTTC
CDR3aa: CASSLTRGLGEQYF
d_gene: TRBD1
v_gene: TRBV28
j_gene: TRBJ2-7
abundance: -

CDR3nt: TGTGCCAGCAGCCCCCCGGGGGAGGGGACCGGGGAGCTGTTTTTT
CDR3aa: CASSPPGEGTGELFF
d_gene: TRBD2
v_gene: TRBV9
j_gene: TRBJ2-2
abundance: few

CDR3nt: TGCGCCAGCACGGGACTACGGTCGGATGAGCAGTTCTTC
CDR3aa: CASTGLRSDEQFF
d_gene: TRBD2
v_gene: TRBV5-1
j_gene: TRBJ2-1
abundance: -

CDR3nt: TGTGCCAGCAGAGGCAGGGTTAACTTGAACACCGGGGAGCTGTTTTTT
CDR3aa: CASRGRVNLNTGELFF
d_gene: -
v_gene: TRBV27
j_gene: TRBJ2-2
abundance: -

CDR3nt: TGCGCCAGCAGCTTGGTGGGGGGGCACGGACTACATCCGTTCTTC
CDR3aa: CASSLVGGHGLHPFF
d_gene: -
v_gene: TRBV5-1
j_gene: TRBJ2-1
abundance: few

CDR3nt: TGTGCCATTTACAGGGATACTGGAAACACCATATATTTT
CDR3aa: CAIYRDTGNTIYF
d_gene: -
v_gene: TRBV10-3
j_gene: TRBJ1-3
abundance: -

CDR3nt: TGCGCCAGCAGCCCCCGCGCGGACAGGGGTTCGGGAAACATTCAGTACTTC
CDR3aa: CASSPRADRGSGNIQYF
d_gene: TRBD1
v_gene: TRBV5-1
j_gene: TRBJ2-4
abundance: few

CDR3nt: TGTGCCTGGAGTGTACTCAGCGGCAATGAGCAGTTCTTC
CDR3aa: CAWSVLSGNEQFF
d_gene: -
v_gene: TRBV30
j_gene: TRBJ2-1
abundance: -